The 16 T cell receptor beta chains in this list originate from one sample, sequenced in a study of T cell clonality in common variable immunodeficiency. The assay was immunoSEQ multiplex PCR, and TCRdb's table has in-frame clones only and misses some. This sample carries about 35,000 clones, none of them present only once. The sequenced sample consisted of peripheral blood mononuclear cells. Source of these receptors: a person aged 18 to 75 in good health.

This clone appeared many times. The read gets to within 3 residues of the CDR3 end, and the germline J gene fills in the rest. This chain links TRBV10-3 with TRBJ2-5, with D possibly being TRBD2 (5 bases). The V end lost 4 bases, the J end lost 2 bases, and 11 bases lay between the germline ends. This CDR3 is 14 amino acids long. The V gene's germline CDR1 is ENHRY and CDR2 SYGVKD. CDR3 bases read: TGTGCCATCAGTGTGGGCGGGCCTCAAGAGACC. Translation gives CAISVGGPQET. The full CDR3 sequence reads CAISVGGPQETQYF.

This clone has at least ten counts. The CDR3 end falls 3 residues outside the read, so it is completed with the germline J gene. The chain recombines TRBV5-1 with TRBJ2-7; TRBD1 might be the D (6 bases). This CDR3 is 13 amino acids long. The germline V and J ends were trimmed by 4 bases and 3 bases, with 11 bases remaining between them. The germline gives CDR1 SGHRS, CDR2 YFSETQ. Here the CDR3 reads CASSVQGYYEQYF. The DNA read from the CDR3 is TGCGCCAGCAGCGTACAGGGTTACTACGAG.

This clone has at least ten counts. The read is 3 residues too short to cover the CDR3 end, so that end is filled in from the germline J gene. This chain connects TRBV30 to TRBJ1-2; 9 nucleotides line up with TRBD1. The CDR3 runs to 14 residues. Germline V gene data show CDR1 as GTSNPN and CDR2 as SVGIG (reference sequence). J was trimmed by 6 bases and V by 0 bases; bases with no gene match: 5. The CDR3 sequence: CAWSVTDRGDGYTF. The CDR3 bases that were read are TGTGCCTGGAGTGTTACTGACAGGGGGGATGGC.

This clone appeared many times. Read data end 3 residues before the CDR3 end; the end is taken from the germline J gene. The J gene is TRBJ1-2, the V gene TRBV4-1; D gene uncertain. From germline, CDR1 is MGHRA and CDR2 YSYEKL. Deletions cut 4 bases from V and 2 bases from J, with 11 bases between. This CDR3 has 14 residues. The CDR3 is CASSPGLGNYGYTF. CDR3 DNA, as far as it was read: TGCGCCAGCAGCCCCGGACTGGGAAACTATGGC.

This clone occurred many times. The CDR3 end is not reached by the read, which stops 3 residues before it; the germline J gene fills it in. The V call is TRBV20-1, the J call TRBJ2-7; 12 bases fit TRBD2. The trim removed 5 bases at V and 3 bases at J, leaving 5 bases unmatched. The CDR3 sequence is 14 residues long. Germline V gene lookup returns CDR1 DFQATT and CDR2 SNEGSKA (reference sequence). CDR3 protein: CSALTSGSLYEQYF. The CDR3 bases that were read are TGCAGTGCTTTGACTAGCGGGAGTCTCTACGAG.

This clone occurred many times. The read ends 3 residues early relative to the CDR3; the germline J gene fills the gap. This chain connects TRBV4-2 to TRBJ2-3; D is unresolved. The CDR3 extends over 15 amino acids. CDR1 and CDR2 (germline): LGHNA, YNFKEQ. CDR3 DNA (partial): TGTGCCAGCAGCCAACCTGGCGGCCCGCTCGGTGCG. Translated: CASSQPGGPLGA. The entire CDR3 protein is CASSQPGGPLGAQYF.

This clone was detected ten times or more. Read coverage stops 3 residues before the CDR3 terminus; the germline J gene supplies the remainder. The rearrangement links TRBV6-1 to TRBJ2-1, with D hard to call. Germline-derived CDR1 and CDR2 are MNHNS and SASEGT. The CDR3 sequence is 12 residues long. Deletions cut 0 bases from V and 8 bases from J, with 5 bases between. Here the CDR3 reads CASSEARDEQFF. The CDR3 bases that were read are TGTGCCAGCAGTGAAGCTCGGGATGAG.

This clone was observed at least ten times. The DNA ends 3 residues before the CDR3 does, and the rest of the CDR3 is filled in from the germline J gene. The V call is TRBV7-3, the J call TRBJ2-3, with D possibly matching TRBD2 (6 bases). The germline CDR1 and CDR2 sequences are SGHTA and FQGTGA. Trimming pared 2 bases from V and 6 bases from J, leaving 15 bases between. The CDR3 contains 15 residues. CDR3 loop: CASSLSRGGADTQYF. The part of the CDR3 DNA that was read is TGTGCCAGCAGCTTATCGCGGGGCGGTGCCGATACG.

This clone occurred many times. The DNA ends 3 residues before the CDR3 does, and the rest of the CDR3 is filled in from the germline J gene. This chain connects TRBV30 to TRBJ1-2, with TRBD1 as a possible D gene (6 bases). CDR1 is GTSNPN and CDR2 is SVGIG in the germline V gene (reference sequence). This CDR3 has 15 residues. Trimming cost V 1 base and J 1 base, with 13 bases left between them. The CDR3 sequence is CAWSAPGQLNYGYTF. The sequenced part of the CDR3 DNA is TGTGCCTGGAGTGCCCCGGGACAACTTAACTATGGC.

In its sample, this clone was seen many times. The read ends 3 residues shy of where the CDR3 ends; the end is completed using the germline J gene. The chain has TRBV19 and TRBJ2-1; no definite D call. The V end was cut by 3 bases, the J end by 7 bases, with 16 bases between. The CDR3 loop spans 15 amino acids. Looked up from germline, CDR1 is LNHDA and CDR2 is SQIVND (reference sequence). Incomplete CDR3 DNA: TGTGCCAGTAGTATTGGTGACTTCCTTGGAAATGAG. It yields the protein CASSIGDFLGNE. The whole CDR3 protein is CASSIGDFLGNEQFF.

In its sample, this clone was seen many times. The DNA ends 3 residues before the CDR3 does, and the rest of the CDR3 is filled in from the germline J gene. The chain couples TRBV4-1 to TRBJ2-7; possibly TRBD2 for D (5 bases). There are 13 residues in the CDR3. The germline CDR1 and CDR2 sequences are MGHRA and YSYEKL. Trimming shortened V by 2 bases and J by 4 bases, and 9 bases separated the two germline ends. The CDR3 loop is CASSQLRGYEQYF. The sequenced CDR3 bases are TGCGCCAGCAGCCAATTACGGGGTTACGAG.

This clone was seen only a few times. Read data end 3 residues before the CDR3 end; the end is taken from the germline J gene. The sample has other DNA sequences that encode this CDR3 too. The chain carries TRBV20-1 and TRBJ2-5; 10 nucleotides line up with TRBD2. Germline V gives CDR1 DFQATT, CDR2 SNEGSKA (reference sequence). The V and J ends lost 5 bases and 5 bases, in that order; junction bases with no gene match: 8. The CDR3 runs to 14 residues. The chain's CDR3 is CSARIAGGRETQYF. CDR3 bases read: TGCAGTGCTCGAATAGCGGGAGGAAGGGAGACC.

Concerning this clone itself: From the germline J gene comes the end of the CDR3, since the read stops 3 residues before it. This chain uses TRBV19 with TRBJ2-7; tentative D call: TRBD1 (6 bases). Germline V gives CDR1 LNHDA, CDR2 SQIVND (reference sequence). V was shortened by 7 bases and J by 3 bases, with 22 bases between the two germline ends. This CDR3 region has 16 residues. The DNA read from the CDR3 is TGTGCCAGTATCGAAGAGGTAGGGGACATAATCTACGAG. The encoded protein is CASIEEVGDIIYE. The entire CDR3 sequence reads CASIEEVGDIIYEQYF.

This clone was seen more than once but under ten times. The CDR3 extends 3 residues past the end of the read, so its final part is completed from the germline J gene. The chain is built from TRBV30 and TRBJ1-6; TRBD1 might be the D (6 bases). The V gene's germline CDR1 is GTSNPN and CDR2 SVGIG (reference sequence). The CDR3 has 13 amino acids. Trimming pared 5 bases from V and 9 bases from J, leaving 14 bases between. The CDR3 bases that were read are TGTGCCTGGGACCGAGGAGGGGGTTCACCC. Translating it yields CAWDRGGGSP. The full CDR3 protein is CAWDRGGGSPLHF.

In its sample, this clone was seen many times. The CDR3 is cut off 3 residues early in the read; its end comes from the germline J gene. The V gene is TRBV6-4, the J gene TRBJ1-2; tentative D call: TRBD1 (5 bases). This CDR3 contains 15 residues. From germline, CDR1 is MRHNA and CDR2 SNTAGT. The ends were cut back, 6 bases at V and 2 bases at J, with 16 bases in the middle. CDR3 bases read: TGTGCCAGCAGGACGACCAGGGAAGGGAACTATGGC. Its translation: CASRTTREGNYG. The CDR3, in full, reads CASRTTREGNYGYTF.

This clone was recorded many times. The DNA ends 3 residues before the CDR3 does, and the rest of the CDR3 is filled in from the germline J gene. The chain combines TRBV30 with TRBJ2-1, with a tentative D call TRBD1 (5 bases). Germline V CDR1 and CDR2: GTSNPN, SVGIG (reference sequence). The CDR3 length is 12 residues. Trimming took off 3 bases at V and 8 bases at J, with 11 bases between the two ends. The CDR3 protein is CAWSYRGYEQFF. The sequenced CDR3 bases are TGTGCCTGGAGCTATAGGGGTTATGAG.